This T cell receptor (beta chain) comes out of a study of STAT5B mutations in CD4+ large granular lymphocyte leukemia. About the research overall: Among healthy controls, a particular HLA allele went with more CDR3 'QG' motifs. The study, taken as a whole, reports: No patients shared main leukemic clonotypes, though less than 30% appeared at low frequency elsewhere. TRBV06-family usage was enriched in top patient clones (8/27) versus controls (2/35).

This clone occurred a few times. Its antigen remains unidentified. TCRdb's copy holds only in-frame clones and misses some; the assay was immunoSEQ multiplex PCR. The sample lists 32,000 or so clones; around 85% were seen once. Germline V lookup: CDR1 MNHEY, CDR2 SVGAGI. CDR3 length: 15 residues. Trimming took 2 bases from V and 6 from J, leaving 16 bases between them. This chain uses TRBV6-5 with TRBJ1-2; D is unclear. The source of this sequence is a human donor in good health. Sequencing used CD4+ T cells from blood buffy coats. CDR3 amino acids: CASSYDGRPENGYTF. In nucleotides, the CDR3 is TGTGCCAGCAGTTACGATGGGAGACCGGAGAATGGCTACACCTTC.